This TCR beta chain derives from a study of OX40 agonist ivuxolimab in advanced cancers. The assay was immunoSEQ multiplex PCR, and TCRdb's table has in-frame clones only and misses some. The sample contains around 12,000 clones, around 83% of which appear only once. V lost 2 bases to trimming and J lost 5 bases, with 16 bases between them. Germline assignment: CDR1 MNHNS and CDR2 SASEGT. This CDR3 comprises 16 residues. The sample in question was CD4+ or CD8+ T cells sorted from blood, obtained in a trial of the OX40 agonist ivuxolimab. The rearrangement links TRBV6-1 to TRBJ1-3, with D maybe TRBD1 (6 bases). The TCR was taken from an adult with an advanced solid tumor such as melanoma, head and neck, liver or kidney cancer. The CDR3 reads CASSELLEGGRNTIYF. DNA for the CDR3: TGTGCCAGCAGTGAACTCCTTGAGGGGGGGAGAAACACCATATATTTT.